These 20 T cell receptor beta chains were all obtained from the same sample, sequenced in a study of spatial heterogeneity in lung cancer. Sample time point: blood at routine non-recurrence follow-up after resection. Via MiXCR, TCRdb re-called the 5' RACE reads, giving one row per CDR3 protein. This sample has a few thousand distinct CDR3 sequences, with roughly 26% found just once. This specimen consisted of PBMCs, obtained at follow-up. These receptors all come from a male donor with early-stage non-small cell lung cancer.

The CDR3: CASSPTSGRSNFNSYNEQFF. DNA of the CDR3: TGTGCCAGCTCACCCACTAGCGGGAGATCCAACTTCAACTCCTACAATGAGCAGTTCTTC. This chain joins TRBV18 and TRBJ2-1; the match to TRBD2 covers 11 bases. Germline CDR1 KGHSH, CDR2 LQKENI. The CDR3 runs to 20 residues. The ends lost 3 bases at V and 0 bases at J; junction bases unmatched: 13.

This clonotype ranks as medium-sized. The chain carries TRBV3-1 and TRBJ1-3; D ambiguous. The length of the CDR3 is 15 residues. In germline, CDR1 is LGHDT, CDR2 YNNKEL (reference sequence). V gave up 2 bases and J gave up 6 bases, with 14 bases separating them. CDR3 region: CASSQPSRAENTIYF. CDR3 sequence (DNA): TGTGCCAGCAGCCAACCCTCCCGGGCGGAAAACACCATATATTTT.

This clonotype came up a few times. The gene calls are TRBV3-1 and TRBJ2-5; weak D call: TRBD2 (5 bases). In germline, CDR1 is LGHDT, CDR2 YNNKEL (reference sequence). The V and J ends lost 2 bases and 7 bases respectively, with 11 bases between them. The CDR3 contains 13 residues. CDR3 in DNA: TGTGCCAGCAGCCAAAGCCCCCGGGGGACCCAGTACTTC. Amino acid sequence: CASSQSPRGTQYF.

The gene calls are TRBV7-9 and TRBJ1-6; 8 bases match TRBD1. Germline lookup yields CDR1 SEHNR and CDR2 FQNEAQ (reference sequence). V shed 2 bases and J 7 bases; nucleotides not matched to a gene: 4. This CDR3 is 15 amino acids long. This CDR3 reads CASSLQGARNSPLHF. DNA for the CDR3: TGTGCCAGCAGCTTACAGGGGGCGCGGAATTCACCCCTCCACTTT.

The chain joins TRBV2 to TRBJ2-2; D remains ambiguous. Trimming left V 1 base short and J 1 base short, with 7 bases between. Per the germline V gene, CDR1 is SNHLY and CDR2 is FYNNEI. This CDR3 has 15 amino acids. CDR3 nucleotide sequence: TGTGCCAGCAGTGAAGACTCTCTGAACACCGGGGAGCTGTTTTTT. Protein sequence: CASSEDSLNTGELFF.

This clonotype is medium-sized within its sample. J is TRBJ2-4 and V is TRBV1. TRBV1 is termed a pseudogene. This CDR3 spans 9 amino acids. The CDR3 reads CTSSLIQYF. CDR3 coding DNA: TGCACCAGCAGCCTCATTCAGTACTTC.

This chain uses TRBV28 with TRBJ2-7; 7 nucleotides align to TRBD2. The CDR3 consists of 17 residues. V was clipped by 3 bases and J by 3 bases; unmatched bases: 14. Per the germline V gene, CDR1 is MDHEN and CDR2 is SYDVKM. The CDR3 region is CASSFPSGLVSLYEQYF. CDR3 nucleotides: TGTGCCAGCAGTTTCCCCTCCGGACTAGTTTCGCTCTACGAGCAGTACTTC.

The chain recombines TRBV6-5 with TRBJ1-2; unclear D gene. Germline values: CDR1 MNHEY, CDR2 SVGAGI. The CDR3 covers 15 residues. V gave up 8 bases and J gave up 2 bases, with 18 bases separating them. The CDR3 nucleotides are TGTGCCAGCGGAAGCCTGTTCGCTTTAAACTATGGCTACACCTTC. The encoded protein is CASGSLFALNYGYTF.

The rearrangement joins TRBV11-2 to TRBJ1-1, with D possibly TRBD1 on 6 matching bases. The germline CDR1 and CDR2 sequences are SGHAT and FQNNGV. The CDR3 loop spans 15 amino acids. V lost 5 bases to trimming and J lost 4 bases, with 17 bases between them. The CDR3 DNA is TGTGCCAGCAGCGAAACGGACAGTGGGGCCACTGAAGCTTTCTTT. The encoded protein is CASSETDSGATEAFF.

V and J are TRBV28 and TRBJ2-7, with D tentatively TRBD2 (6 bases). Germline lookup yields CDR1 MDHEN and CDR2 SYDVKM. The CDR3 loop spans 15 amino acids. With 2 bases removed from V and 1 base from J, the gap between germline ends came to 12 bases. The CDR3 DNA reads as TGTGCCAGCAGTTTAGGAGGGATCGGATCCTACGAGCAGTACTTC. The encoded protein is CASSLGGIGSYEQYF.

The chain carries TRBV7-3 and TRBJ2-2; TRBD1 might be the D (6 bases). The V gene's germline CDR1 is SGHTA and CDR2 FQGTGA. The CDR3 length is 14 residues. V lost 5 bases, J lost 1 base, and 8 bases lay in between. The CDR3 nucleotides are TGTGCCAGCAGCCCACAGGGGAACACCGGGGAGCTGTTTTTT. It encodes CASSPQGNTGELFF.

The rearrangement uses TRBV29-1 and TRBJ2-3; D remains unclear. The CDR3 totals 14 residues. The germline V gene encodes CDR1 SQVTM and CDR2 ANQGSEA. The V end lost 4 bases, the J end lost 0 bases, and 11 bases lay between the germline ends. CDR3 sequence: CSVGRGSSTDTQYF. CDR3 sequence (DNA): TGCAGCGTTGGACGAGGTTCTAGCACAGATACGCAGTATTTT.

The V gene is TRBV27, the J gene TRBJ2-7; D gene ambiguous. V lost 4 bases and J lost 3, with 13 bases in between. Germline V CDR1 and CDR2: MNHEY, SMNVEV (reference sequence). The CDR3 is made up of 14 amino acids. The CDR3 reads CASSSPTRSYEQYF. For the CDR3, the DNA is TGTGCCAGCAGTTCCCCCACCAGGAGCTACGAGCAGTACTTC.

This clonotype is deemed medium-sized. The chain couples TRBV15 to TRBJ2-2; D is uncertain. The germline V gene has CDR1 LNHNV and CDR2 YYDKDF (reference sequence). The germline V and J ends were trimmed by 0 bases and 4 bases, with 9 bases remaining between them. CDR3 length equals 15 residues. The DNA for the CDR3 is TGTGCCACCAGCAGAGACCCCGGAACCACCGGGGAGCTGTTTTTT. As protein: CATSRDPGTTGELFF. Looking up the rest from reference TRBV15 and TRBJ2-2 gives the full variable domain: DAMVIQNPRYQVTQFGKPVTLSCSQTLNHNVMYWYQQKSSQAPKLLFHYYDKDFNNEADTPDNFQSRRPNTSFCFLDIRSPGLGDTAMYLCATSRDPGTTGELFFGEGSRLTVL.

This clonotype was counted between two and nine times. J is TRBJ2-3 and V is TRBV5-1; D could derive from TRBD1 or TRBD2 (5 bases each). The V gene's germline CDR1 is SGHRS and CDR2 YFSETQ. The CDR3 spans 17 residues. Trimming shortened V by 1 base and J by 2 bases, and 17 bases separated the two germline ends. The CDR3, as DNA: TGCGCCAGCAGCTTGAAACTAGACAGTCAGGACACAGATACGCAGTATTTT. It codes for CASSLKLDSQDTDTQYF. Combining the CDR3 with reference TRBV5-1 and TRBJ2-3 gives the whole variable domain KAGVTQTPRYLIKTRGQQVTLSCSPISGHRSVSWYQQTPGQGLQFLFEYFSETQRNKGNFPGRFSGRQFSNSRSEMNVSTLELGDSALYLCASSLKLDSQDTDTQYFGPGTRLTVL.

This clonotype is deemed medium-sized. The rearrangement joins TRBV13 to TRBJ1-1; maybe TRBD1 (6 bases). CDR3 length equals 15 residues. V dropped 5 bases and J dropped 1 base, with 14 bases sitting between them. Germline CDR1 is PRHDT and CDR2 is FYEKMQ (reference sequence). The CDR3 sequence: CASSAQGRGNTEAFF. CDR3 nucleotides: TGTGCCAGCAGCGCCCAGGGGAGGGGGAACACTGAAGCTTTCTTT.

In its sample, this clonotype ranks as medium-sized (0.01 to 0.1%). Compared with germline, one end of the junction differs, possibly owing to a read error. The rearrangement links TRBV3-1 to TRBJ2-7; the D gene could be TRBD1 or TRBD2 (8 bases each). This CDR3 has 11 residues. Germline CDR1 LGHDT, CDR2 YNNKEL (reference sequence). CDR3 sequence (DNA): TGTGCCAGCAGCCAGGCGGGGGGACAGGACTTC. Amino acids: CASSQAGGQDF.

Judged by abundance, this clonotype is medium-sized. The CDR3 region has the DNA TGCAGCGTTGAAGACACCAATGGGAACACTGAAGCTTTCTTT. Translation gives CSVEDTNGNTEAFF. The chain employs TRBV29-1 and TRBJ1-1; D gene uncertain. The CDR3 covers 14 residues. CDR1 and CDR2 from the germline V gene are SQVTM and ANQGSEA. V was cut by 0 bases and J by 1 base, with 9 bases left in between.

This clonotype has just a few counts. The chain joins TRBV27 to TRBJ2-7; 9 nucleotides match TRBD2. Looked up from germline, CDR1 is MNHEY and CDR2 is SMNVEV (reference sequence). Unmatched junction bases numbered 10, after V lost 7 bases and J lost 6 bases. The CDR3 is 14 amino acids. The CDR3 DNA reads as TGTGCCAGCACCCTGGGGGCTAGCGGGACCGAGCAGTACTTC. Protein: CASTLGASGTEQYF.

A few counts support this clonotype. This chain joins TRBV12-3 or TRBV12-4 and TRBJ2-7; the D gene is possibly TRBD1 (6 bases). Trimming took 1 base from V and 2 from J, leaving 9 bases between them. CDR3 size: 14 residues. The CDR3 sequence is CASSLGTEPYEQYF. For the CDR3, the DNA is TGTGCCAGCAGTTTAGGGACAGAACCCTACGAGCAGTACTTC.